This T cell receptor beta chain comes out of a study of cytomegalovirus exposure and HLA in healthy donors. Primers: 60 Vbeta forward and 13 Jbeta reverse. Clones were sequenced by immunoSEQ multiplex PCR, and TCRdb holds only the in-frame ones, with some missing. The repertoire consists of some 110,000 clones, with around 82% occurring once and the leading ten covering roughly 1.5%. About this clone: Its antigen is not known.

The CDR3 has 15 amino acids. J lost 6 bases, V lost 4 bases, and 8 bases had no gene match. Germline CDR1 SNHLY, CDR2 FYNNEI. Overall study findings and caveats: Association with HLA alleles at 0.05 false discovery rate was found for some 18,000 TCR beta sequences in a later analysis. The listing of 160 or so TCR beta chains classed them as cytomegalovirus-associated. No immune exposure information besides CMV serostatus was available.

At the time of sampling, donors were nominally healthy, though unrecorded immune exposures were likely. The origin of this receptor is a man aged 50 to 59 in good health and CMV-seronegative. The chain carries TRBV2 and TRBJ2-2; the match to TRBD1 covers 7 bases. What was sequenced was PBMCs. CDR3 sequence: CASSVLGTASGELFF. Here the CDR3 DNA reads TGTGCCAGCAGTGTCTTGGGGACAGCGTCCGGGGAGCTGTTTTTT. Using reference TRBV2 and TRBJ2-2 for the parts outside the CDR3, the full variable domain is EPEVTQTPSHQVTQMGQEVILRCVPISNHLYFYWYRQILGQKVEFLVSFYNNEISEKSEIFDDQFSVERPDGSNFTLKIRSTKLEDSAMYFCASSVLGTASGELFFGEGSRLTVL.